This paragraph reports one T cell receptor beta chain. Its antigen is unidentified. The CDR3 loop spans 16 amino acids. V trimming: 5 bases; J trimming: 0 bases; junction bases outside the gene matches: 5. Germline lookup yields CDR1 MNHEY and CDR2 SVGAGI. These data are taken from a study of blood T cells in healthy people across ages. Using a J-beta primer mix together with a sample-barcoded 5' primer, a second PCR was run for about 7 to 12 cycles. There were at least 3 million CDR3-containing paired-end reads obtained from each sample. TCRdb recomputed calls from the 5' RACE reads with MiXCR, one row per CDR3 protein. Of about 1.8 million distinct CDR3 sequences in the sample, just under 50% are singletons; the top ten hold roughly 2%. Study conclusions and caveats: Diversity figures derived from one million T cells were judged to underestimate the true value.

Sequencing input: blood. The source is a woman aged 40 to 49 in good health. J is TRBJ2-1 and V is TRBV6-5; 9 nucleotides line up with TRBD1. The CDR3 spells CASSRDRVSSYNEQFF. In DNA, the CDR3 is TGTGCCAGCAGTCGGGACAGGGTGAGCTCCTACAATGAGCAGTTCTTC.